This T cell receptor beta chain was observed in a study of regulatory and conventional T cells in RAG deficiency. General study points: Patient subsets had shorter CDR3s; Omenn Treg-Tconv overlap exceeded 80%. Compared with controls, unique Treg TCR beta sequences dropped around 100-fold in Omenn syndrome and CID/AS.

V lost 5 bases and J lost 8; bases outside the gene matches: 8. This CDR3 has 14 amino acids. Germline V CDR1 and CDR2: MDHEN, SYDVKM. Genomic DNA came from blood regulatory T cells gated CD4+ CD25-high CD127-low. With regard to this clone: Its antigen is undetermined.

Assay: immunoSEQ multiplex PCR; the TCRdb copy retains only in-frame clones and omits some. The sample carries 9,000 to 9,500 clones, 70% to 90% recorded once. This sample also belongs to another study, concerning regulatory T cells. That work contributes: The PCR used 52 TRBV and 13 TRBJ primers.

Material: Tregs sorted from blood. This TCR came from a human donor in good health. This chain connects TRBV28 to TRBJ1-2; TRBD1 agrees at 10 bases. CDR3 sequence reads: CASSEGQGLDGYTF. The CDR3 DNA sequence: TGTGCCAGCAGTGAGGGACAGGGGTTGGACGGCTACACCTTC.